The clone carrying this T cell receptor (beta chain) has just a few counts. Under the authors' procedure: The authors estimated nucleated cell counts from reference gene primer amplification. The assay was immunoSEQ multiplex PCR, and TCRdb's table has in-frame clones only and misses some. D and trimming come from the DNA, and the V and J calls and clone size come from that table. The profile shows around 170,000 clones, 80% to 90% of them singletons. This sample stems from a study of blood T cell repertoires in COVID-19. On the study more broadly: Samples came from the United States, Italy and Spain, spanning acute and convalescent COVID-19. The analysed material was cDNA or gDNA that came from T cells, B-cell-depleted T cells, or PBMCs.

Germline V gene sequence: CDR1 SGHNT, CDR2 YENEEA. Trimming stripped 5 bases from V and 7 bases from J, with 15 bases between. The CDR3 loop spans 14 amino acids. The specimen was peripheral blood. The rearrangement uses TRBV11-3 and TRBJ2-1; TRBD2 is a possible D gene (5 bases). This clonotype was obtained from a man in his forties or fifties with active or convalescent COVID-19. CDR3 protein: CASSDRLRVNEQFF. As DNA, the CDR3 is TGTGCCAGCAGCGACCGACTGAGGGTGAATGAGCAGTTCTTC.